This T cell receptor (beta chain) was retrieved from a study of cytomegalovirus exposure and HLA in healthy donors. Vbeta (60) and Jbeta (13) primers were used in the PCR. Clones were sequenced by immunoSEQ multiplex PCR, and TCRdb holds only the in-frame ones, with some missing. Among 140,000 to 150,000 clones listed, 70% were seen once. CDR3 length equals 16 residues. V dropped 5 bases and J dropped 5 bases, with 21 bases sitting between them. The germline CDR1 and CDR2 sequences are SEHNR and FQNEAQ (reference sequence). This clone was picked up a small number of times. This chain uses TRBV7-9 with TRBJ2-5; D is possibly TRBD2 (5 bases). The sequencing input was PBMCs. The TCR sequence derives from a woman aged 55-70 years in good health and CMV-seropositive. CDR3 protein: CASSRNPLGSGETQYF. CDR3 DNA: TGTGCCAGCAGCCGCAACCCCCTGGGATCGGGGGAGACCCAGTACTTC.